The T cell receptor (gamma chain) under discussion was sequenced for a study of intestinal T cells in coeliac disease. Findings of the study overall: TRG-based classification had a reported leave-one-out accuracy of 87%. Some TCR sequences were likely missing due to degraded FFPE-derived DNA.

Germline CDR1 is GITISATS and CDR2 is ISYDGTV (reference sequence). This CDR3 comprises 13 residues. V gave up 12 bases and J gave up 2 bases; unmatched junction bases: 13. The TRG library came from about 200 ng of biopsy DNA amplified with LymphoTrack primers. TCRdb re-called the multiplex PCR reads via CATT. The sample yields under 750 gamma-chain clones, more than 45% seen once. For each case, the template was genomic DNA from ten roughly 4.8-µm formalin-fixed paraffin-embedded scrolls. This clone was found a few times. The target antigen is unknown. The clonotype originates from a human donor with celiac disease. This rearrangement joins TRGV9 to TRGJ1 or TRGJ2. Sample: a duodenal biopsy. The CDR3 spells CALVGAHYYKKLF. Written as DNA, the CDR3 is TGTGCCCTTGTGGGAGCTCATTATTATAAGAAACTCTTT.